These T cell receptor beta chains were read from a single sample in a study of cytomegalovirus exposure and HLA in healthy donors. Only in-frame clones appear in the TCRdb table, and some are missing; sequencing was by immunoSEQ multiplex PCR. The sample holds 150,000 to 200,000 clones, 65% to 80% seen once. Sample: PBMCs. The receptors derive from a middle-aged woman in good health and CMV-seronegative. Each CDR3 is given with its conserved first and last residue. The D gene is left open where the match is weak. Where a row states a size, it is once, few, many or the class of an expanded clone; other rows omit it.

TRBV9,TRBJ1-6,.,.,CASSVGQGNSPLHF,TGTGCCAGCAGCGTGGGGCAGGGTAATTCACCCCTCCACTTT
TRBV21-1,TRBJ1-5,.,.,CASSPSRQINQPQHF,TGTGCCAGCAGCCCCTCCCGACAGATTAATCAGCCCCAGCATTTT
TRBV4-1,TRBJ2-3,TRBD2,.,CASSRLAGSTDTQYF,TGCGCCAGCAGCCGACTAGCGGGAAGCACAGATACGCAGTATTTT
TRBV7-9,TRBJ1-1,TRBD1,.,CASSPGQGALNTEAFF,TGTGCCAGCAGCCCGGGACAGGGGGCTTTGAACACTGAAGCTTTCTTT
TRBV28,TRBJ1-5,.,.,CASSPRPAGQPQHF,TGTGCCAGCAGCCCCCGCCCGGCAGGGCAGCCCCAGCATTTT
TRBV6-6,TRBJ2-1,.,.,CASGTIPQFF,TGTGCCAGCGGGACAATACCGCAGTTCTTC
TRBV11-1,TRBJ1-2,.,once,CASSPPGYGYTF,TGTGCCAGCAGCCCACCAGGTTATGGCTACACCTTC
TRBV9,TRBJ1-3,TRBD1,.,CASSVLTGASGNTIYF,TGTGCCAGCAGCGTGCTGACAGGGGCATCCGGAAACACCATATATTTT
TRBV11-1,TRBJ1-2,.,.,CASSLGQGYGYTF,TGTGCCAGCAGCTTGGGGCAGGGCTATGGCTACACCTTC
TRBV6-1,TRBJ1-1,TRBD1,few,CASSETDRVATFF,TGTGCCAGCAGCGAAACGGACAGGGTTGCTACTTTCTTT
TRBV11-3,TRBJ2-7,TRBD2,.,CASSPGGPEQYF,TGTGCCAGCAGCCCGGGGGGACCCGAGCAGTACTTC
TRBV10-3,TRBJ1-1,.,few,CAIRPGGNTEAFF,TGTGCCATCCGCCCCGGGGGGAACACTGAAGCTTTCTTT
TRBV30,TRBJ2-7,TRBD1,.,CAWSRDRGPEQYF,TGTGCCTGGAGTCGGGACAGGGGGCCTGAGCAGTACTTC
TRBV19,TRBJ1-3,.,.,CASSIRGSGGSSGNTIYF,TGTGCCAGTAGTATCCGTGGGAGTGGCGGTAGCTCTGGAAACACCATATATTTT
TRBV9,TRBJ2-3,.,.,CASSTLRDTQYF,TGTGCCAGCAGCACGTTGAGGGATACGCAGTATTTT
TRBV7-2,TRBJ1-3,.,.,CASSPFSGNTIYF,TGTGCCAGCAGCCCCTTCTCTGGAAACACCATATATTTT
TRBV4-2,TRBJ2-5,TRBD2,.,CASSPGLAGETQYF,TGTGCCAGCAGCCCGGGACTAGCCGGGGAGACCCAGTACTTC
TRBV4-2,TRBJ2-6,TRBD1,.,CASSQADRGYPWSSGANVLTF,TGTGCCAGCAGCCAGGCAGACAGGGGCTACCCATGGAGCTCTGGGGCCAACGTCCTGACTTTC
TRBV6-1,TRBJ2-7,TRBD1,.,CASRTGVAYEQYF,TGTGCCAGCAGGACAGGGGTTGCCTACGAGCAGTACTTC
TRBV2,TRBJ2-1,TRBD1,.,CASRTGTVSYNEQFF,TGTGCCAGCCGAACCGGGACAGTCTCCTACAATGAGCAGTTCTTC
TRBV7-2,TRBJ1-1,.,.,CASSKHRATEAFF,TGTGCCAGCAGCAAACACAGGGCCACTGAAGCTTTCTTT
TRBV7-6,TRBJ1-1,.,.,CASSSHLGLNTEAFF,TGTGCCAGCAGCTCACATCTTGGGCTGAACACTGAAGCTTTCTTT
TRBV5-3,TRBJ1-2,TRBD1,many,CARRYGQVTRTGGYTF,TGTGCCAGAAGGTACGGCCAAGTCACCAGGACAGGAGGCTACACCTTC
TRBV9,TRBJ2-6,.,.,CASSVDPYPGGANVLTF,TGTGCCAGCAGCGTAGATCCTTACCCAGGGGGGGCCAACGTCCTGACTTTC
TRBV2,TRBJ2-7,TRBD1,.,CASSALVGTGKTYEQYF,TGTGCCAGCAGTGCGTTGGTTGGGACAGGGAAAACCTACGAGCAGTACTTC
TRBV10-3,TRBJ1-2,TRBD1,.,CAITNEGASLRGYTF,TGTGCCATCACAAATGAGGGGGCGAGCCTTCGCGGCTACACCTTC
TRBV30,TRBJ1-1,TRBD1,.,CAGGTGGFMNTEAFF,TGTGCCGGAGGGACAGGGGGCTTTATGAACACTGAAGCTTTCTTT
TRBV27,TRBJ2-7,TRBD2,.,CASSPPGASGSSQYF,TGTGCCAGCAGTCCCCCGGGGGCTAGCGGGAGTTCGCAGTACTTC
TRBV5-4,TRBJ2-1,TRBD2,.,CASSPGLAGDDEQFF,TGTGCCAGCAGCCCCGGACTAGCGGGAGATGATGAGCAGTTCTTC
TRBV6-1,TRBJ2-5,.,once,CAGSEAVAGLGTQYF,TGTGCCGGCAGTGAAGCGGTAGCAGGGCTTGGGACCCAGTACTTC
TRBV7-2,TRBJ2-1,.,.,CASSLSSASYNEQFF,TGTGCCAGCAGCTTATCTAGCGCCTCCTACAATGAGCAGTTCTTC
TRBV5-8,TRBJ2-5,TRBD1,.,CASRGRGQETQYF,TGTGCCAGCCGGGGCAGGGGGCAAGAGACCCAGTACTTC
TRBV11-1,TRBJ2-1,.,.,CASSPSTEIANEQFF,TGTGCCAGCAGCCCGTCGACAGAGATCGCCAATGAGCAGTTCTTC
TRBV4-2,TRBJ1-5,TRBD1,.,CASSRSSGQGFGNQPQHF,TGTGCCAGCAGCCGAAGTTCCGGACAGGGATTCGGCAATCAGCCCCAGCATTTT
TRBV5-1,TRBJ2-2,TRBD2,.,CASSSGGGSTGELFF,TGCGCCAGCAGCTCTGGGGGAGGGTCCACCGGGGAGCTGTTTTTT
TRBV7-8,TRBJ1-5,.,.,CASSSTGFSNQPQHF,TGTGCCAGCAGCTCGACAGGCTTTAGCAATCAGCCCCAGCATTTT
TRBV11-2,TRBJ1-5,TRBD1,few,CASSSTTGHSNQPQHF,TGTGCCAGCAGCTCAACGACAGGGCATAGCAATCAGCCCCAGCATTTT
TRBV29-1,TRBJ2-7,.,.,CSVRDTHYEQYF,TGCAGCGTTCGGGACACTCACTACGAGCAGTACTTC
TRBV19,TRBJ2-7,TRBD1,.,CASKLRTGGQEQYF,TGTGCCAGTAAACTTAGAACAGGGGGCCAAGAGCAGTACTTC
TRBV2,TRBJ1-2,TRBD1,.,CASSGETGVSYGYTF,TGTGCCAGCAGTGGAGAGACAGGGGTTAGCTATGGCTACACCTTC
TRBV6-1,TRBJ1-1,.,.,CASSIHGGTEAFF,TGTGCCAGCAGTATACACGGGGGGACTGAAGCTTTCTTT
TRBV7-9,TRBJ1-3,TRBD1,.,CASSPLGGQLRGNTIYF,TGTGCCAGCAGCCCCCTTGGGGGACAGCTTCGGGGAAACACCATATATTTT
TRBV5-4,TRBJ1-1,.,.,CASSLTRGGDTEAFF,TGTGCCAGCAGCCTGACCCGGGGGGGGGACACTGAAGCTTTCTTT
TRBV7-2,TRBJ2-3,TRBD2,.,CASSLTAGGADTQYF,TGTGCCAGCAGCTTAACAGCGGGAGGGGCGGATACGCAGTATTTT
TRBV2,TRBJ1-2,.,.,CASSEAAYGYTF,TGTGCCAGCAGTGAGGCGGCTTATGGCTACACCTTC
TRBV11-3,TRBJ2-1,.,.,CASSLSLQYERPEQFF,TGTGCCAGCAGCTTATCCCTCCAGTACGAGCGCCCCGAGCAGTTCTTC
TRBV4-3,TRBJ2-2,TRBD2,.,CASSQDALATTSRELFF,TGCGCCAGCAGCCAAGACGCACTAGCGACAACAAGCCGGGAGCTGTTTTTT
TRBV18,TRBJ2-6,TRBD1,.,CASSPGTGGTSGANVLTF,TGTGCCAGCTCACCAGGGACAGGGGGCACCTCTGGGGCCAACGTCCTGACTTTC
TRBV4-3,TRBJ2-3,TRBD2,.,CASSQDPASGSPDTQYF,TGCGCCAGCAGCCAAGATCCGGCTAGCGGGAGCCCAGATACGCAGTATTTT
TRBV29-1,TRBJ2-7,TRBD2,.,CSVEGLAGAYEQYF,TGCAGCGTTGAAGGACTAGCGGGAGCGTACGAGCAGTACTTC
TRBV6-1,TRBJ2-7,TRBD1,.,CASSDRGRSEQYF,TGTGCCAGCAGTGACAGGGGGCGATCCGAGCAGTACTTC